These T cell receptor beta chains were read from a single sample in a study of radiation and T cells in renal cell carcinoma. TCRdb's table, derived via immunoSEQ multiplex PCR, lists solely in-frame clones and lacks some. Counted here are around 81,000 clones, 70% to 90% occurring once; the ten biggest clones make up roughly 8.8%. This specimen was blood, taken from a patient whose treatment included radiotherapy and nephrectomy. These receptors originate from a man in his forties or fifties with renal cell carcinoma. Both conserved end residues are part of each CDR3. The D gene is left open where the match is weak. Size is omitted from some rows. Given values are once, few, many or a class for expanded clones.

J gene,V gene,D gene,clone size,CDR3 protein,CDR3 DNA
TRBJ2-1,TRBV7-6,NA,NA,CASSLVGRGEQFF,TGTGCCAGCAGCTTAGTCGGGCGGGGTGAGCAGTTCTTC
TRBJ1-6,TRBV7-8,NA,NA,CASSLRPDSPLHF,TGTGCCAGCAGCTTACGACCCGATTCACCCCTCCACTTT
TRBJ1-2,TRBV4-3,NA,NA,CASSLQRNQNYGYTF,TGCGCCAGCAGCCTTCAAAGGAACCAGAACTATGGCTACACCTTC
TRBJ1-1,TRBV10-2,NA,NA,CASSELNTEAFF,TGCGCCAGCAGTGAGCTGAACACTGAAGCTTTCTTT
TRBJ2-2,TRBV7-6,NA,NA,CASSWNTGMAQRNTGELFF,TGTGCCAGCAGCTGGAATACAGGGATGGCACAAAGGAACACCGGGGAGCTGTTTTTT
TRBJ2-2,TRBV6-6,TRBD1,few,CASSRSDRGRTGELFF,TGTGCCAGCAGTAGATCCGACAGGGGGCGAACCGGGGAGCTGTTTTTT
TRBJ2-1,TRBV7-2,NA,NA,CASSFRLAVEQFF,TGTGCCAGCAGCTTCCGATTAGCGGTTGAGCAGTTCTTC
TRBJ1-2,TRBV13,NA,NA,CASSSRADRQSRQANYGYTF,TGTGCCAGCAGCTCCCGGGCCGACAGGCAGTCTAGACAAGCTAACTATGGCTACACCTTC
TRBJ2-5,TRBV14,NA,NA,CASQRTNLQETQYF,TGTGCCAGCCAACGGACCAACCTCCAAGAGACCCAGTACTTC
TRBJ1-2,TRBV7-2,TRBD1,NA,CASSPDREDGYTF,TGTGCCAGCAGCCCAGACAGGGAAGATGGCTACACCTTC
TRBJ2-3,TRBV6-1,TRBD2,NA,CASRLAIFTDTQYF,TGTGCCAGCCGACTAGCGATCTTCACAGATACGCAGTATTTT
TRBJ2-7,TRBV7-8,NA,NA,CASSPQGGREPSLTF,TGTGCCAGCAGCCCTCAGGGGGGCAGGGAACCTTCCCTCACCTTC
TRBJ1-3,TRBV28,NA,NA,CASEGSGNTIYF,TGTGCCAGCGAGGGCTCTGGAAACACCATATATTTT
TRBJ2-3,TRBV25-1,TRBD2,NA,CASSTSGGAKRREDTQYF,TGTGCCAGCAGTACTAGCGGGGGGGCAAAACGGCGTGAGGATACGCAGTATTTT
TRBJ1-5,TRBV19,NA,once,CASSIYRGNSNQPQHF,TGTGCCAGTAGTATTTATCGAGGGAATAGCAATCAGCCCCAGCATTTT
TRBJ1-1,TRBV5-1,NA,NA,CASSMGHLNTEAFF,TGCGCCAGCAGCATGGGACACCTTAACACTGAAGCTTTCTTT
TRBJ2-5,TRBV5-1,NA,NA,CASSLAVGGGAWETQYF,TGCGCCAGCAGCTTGGCCGTAGGTGGGGGAGCCTGGGAGACCCAGTACTTC
TRBJ1-2,TRBV10-3,NA,NA,CAISSSYGYTF,TGTGCCATCAGTTCCAGCTATGGCTACACCTTC
TRBJ2-1,TRBV7-9,NA,NA,CASSLTPGGWYSYNEQFF,TGTGCCAGCAGCTTAACCCCCGGTGGGTGGTACTCCTACAATGAGCAGTTCTTC
TRBJ1-3,TRBV9,NA,once,CASSVEFSGNTIYF,TGTGCCAGCAGCGTAGAATTCTCTGGAAACACCATATATTTT
TRBJ2-1,TRBV29-1,TRBD2,few,CSVVTSGIYNEQFF,TGCAGCGTTGTTACTAGCGGCATATACAATGAGCAGTTCTTC
TRBJ1-5,TRBV7-2,NA,NA,CASSQWTDQPQHF,TGTGCCAGCAGCCAATGGACAGATCAGCCCCAGCATTTT
TRBJ2-7,TRBV4-1,NA,NA,CASSQDSGLGYEQYF,TGCGCCAGCAGCCAAGATTCCGGACTGGGCTACGAGCAGTACTTC
TRBJ2-3,TRBV19,TRBD2,NA,CASSTLAGVADTQYF,TGTGCCAGTAGTACACTAGCGGGAGTTGCAGATACGCAGTATTTT
TRBJ1-6,TRBV6-7,TRBD1,NA,CASSYSIAGTAYNSPLHF,TGTGCCAGCAGTTATTCAATAGCAGGGACAGCGTATAATTCACCCCTCCACTTT
TRBJ1-6,TRBV2,NA,NA,CASSDRFYNSPLHF,TGTGCCAGCAGTGACAGATTCTATAATTCACCCCTCCACTTT
TRBJ2-3,TRBV5-4,TRBD2,NA,CASSERGGTDTQYF,TGTGCCAGCAGCGAGCGGGGGGGCACAGATACGCAGTATTTT
TRBJ1-1,TRBV11-3,NA,NA,CASSLDQKVRLNTEAFF,TGTGCCAGCAGCTTAGATCAGAAGGTCCGCCTGAACACTGAAGCTTTCTTT
TRBJ2-7,TRBV6-6,TRBD1,NA,CASSPGTGDGNYEQYF,TGTGCCAGCAGCCCCGGGACAGGGGACGGGAACTACGAGCAGTACTTC
TRBJ1-2,TRBV13,TRBD1,NA,CASSPDRFLPYGYTF,TGTGCCAGCAGCCCGGACAGGTTCCTCCCATATGGCTACACCTTC
TRBJ2-5,TRBV19,TRBD2,few,CASSIGRGGLETQYF,TGTGCCAGTAGTATTGGTCGGGGGGGCCTGGAGACCCAGTACTTC
TRBJ2-3,TRBV4-3,TRBD2,NA,CASSQDVAGRGGGTDTQYF,TGCGCCAGCAGCCAAGATGTAGCTGGGCGGGGGGGCGGCACAGATACGCAGTATTTT
TRBJ1-5,TRBV5-1,TRBD1,NA,CASSPGQGARQPQHF,TGCGCCAGCAGCCCCGGACAGGGGGCGAGGCAGCCCCAGCATTTT
TRBJ1-2,TRBV5-4,TRBD1,NA,CASSLPDRGQYGYTF,TGTGCCAGCAGTTTACCGGACAGGGGGCAATATGGCTACACCTTC
TRBJ1-2,TRBV28,NA,NA,CASSITGIWEGYTF,TGTGCCAGCAGCATAACAGGGATTTGGGAGGGCTACACCTTC
TRBJ2-5,TRBV7-2,NA,NA,CASSPTGSQETQYF,TGTGCCAGCAGCCCGACAGGAAGCCAAGAGACCCAGTACTTC
TRBJ1-2,TRBV9,TRBD1,NA,CASSVSSTGPLGYTF,TGTGCCAGCAGCGTATCATCGACAGGGCCCCTTGGCTACACCTTC
TRBJ2-7,TRBV5-1,NA,NA,CASSFDSPYEQYF,TGCGCCAGCAGCTTCGACAGCCCCTACGAGCAGTACTTC